This T cell receptor (beta chain) was observed in a study of response to subunit inactivated influenza vaccine. Points from the study as a whole: Only a handful of new T cells, the authors suggested, are recruited with each seasonal influenza vaccination.

The CDR3 has 16 amino acids. Trimming pared 4 bases from V and 2 bases from J, leaving 21 bases between. Germline V gene sequence: CDR1 DFQATT, CDR2 SNEGSKA (reference sequence). On this clonotype: Its antigen is not known.

TCRdb redid the calling of the RT-PCR reads with MiXCR, one entry per CDR3 protein. The data show approximately 530,000 distinct CDR3 sequences, around 7.9% seen once. Sample: PBMCs from blood, taken 23 to 25 months after vaccination. This chain joins TRBV20-1 and TRBJ2-7; D gene ambiguous. The clonotype was recovered from a man aged 50 to 69 who received an inactivated influenza vaccine. CDR3 bases: TGCAGTGCTACTGACGGCAGCTCCCTCCAAGCCTACGAGCAGTACTTC. Its translation is CSATDGSSLQAYEQYF.